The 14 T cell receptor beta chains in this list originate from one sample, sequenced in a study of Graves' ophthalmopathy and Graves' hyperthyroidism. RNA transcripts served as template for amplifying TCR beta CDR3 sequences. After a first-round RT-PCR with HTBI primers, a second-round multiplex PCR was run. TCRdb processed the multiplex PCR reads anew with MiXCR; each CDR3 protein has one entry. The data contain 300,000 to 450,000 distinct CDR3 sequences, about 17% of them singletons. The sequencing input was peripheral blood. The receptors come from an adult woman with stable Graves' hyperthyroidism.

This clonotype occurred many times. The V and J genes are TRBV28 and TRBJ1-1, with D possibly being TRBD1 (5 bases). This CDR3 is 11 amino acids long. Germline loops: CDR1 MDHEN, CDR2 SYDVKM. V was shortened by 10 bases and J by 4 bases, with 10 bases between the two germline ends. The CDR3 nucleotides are TGTGCCACGGACGGGGCCACTGAAGCTTTCTTT. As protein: CATDGATEAFF.

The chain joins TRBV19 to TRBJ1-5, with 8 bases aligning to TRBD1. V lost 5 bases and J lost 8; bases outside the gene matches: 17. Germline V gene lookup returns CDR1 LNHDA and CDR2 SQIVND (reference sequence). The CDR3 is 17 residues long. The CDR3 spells CASSLVPGQARWEPQHF. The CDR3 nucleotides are TGTGCCAGTAGTCTAGTCCCGGGACAGGCCCGATGGGAGCCCCAGCATTTT.

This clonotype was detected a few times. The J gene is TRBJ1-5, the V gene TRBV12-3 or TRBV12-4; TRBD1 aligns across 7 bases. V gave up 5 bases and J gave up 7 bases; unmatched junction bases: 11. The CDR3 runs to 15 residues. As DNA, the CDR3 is TGTGCCAGCAGTGGCCAGGACAGGAGGTCGCAGCCCCAGCATTTT. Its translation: CASSGQDRRSQPQHF.

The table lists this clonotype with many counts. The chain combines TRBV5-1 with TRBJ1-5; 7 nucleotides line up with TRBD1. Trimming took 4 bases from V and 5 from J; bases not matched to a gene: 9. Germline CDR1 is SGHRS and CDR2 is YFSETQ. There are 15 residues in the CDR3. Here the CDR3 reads CASSAQGLFDQPQHF. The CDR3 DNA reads TGCGCCAGCAGCGCACAGGGGTTGTTTGATCAGCCCCAGCATTTT.

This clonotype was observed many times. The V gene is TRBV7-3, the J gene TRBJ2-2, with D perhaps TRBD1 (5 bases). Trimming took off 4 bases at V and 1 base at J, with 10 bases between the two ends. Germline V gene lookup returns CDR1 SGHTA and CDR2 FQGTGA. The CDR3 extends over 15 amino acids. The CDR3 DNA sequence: TGTGCCAGCAGCTCCTTGGGGCAGAACACCGGGGAGCTGTTTTTT. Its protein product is CASSSLGQNTGELFF.

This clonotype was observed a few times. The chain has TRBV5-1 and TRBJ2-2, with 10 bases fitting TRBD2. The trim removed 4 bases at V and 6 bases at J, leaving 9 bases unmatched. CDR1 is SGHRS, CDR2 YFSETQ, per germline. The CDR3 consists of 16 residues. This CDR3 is CASSASSGGRAGELFF. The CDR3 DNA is TGCGCCAGCAGCGCCTCTAGCGGGGGTCGCGCCGGGGAGCTGTTTTTT. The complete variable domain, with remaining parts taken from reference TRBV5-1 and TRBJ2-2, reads KAGVTQTPRYLIKTRGQQVTLSCSPISGHRSVSWYQQTPGQGLQFLFEYFSETQRNKGNFPGRFSGRQFSNSRSEMNVSTLELGDSALYLCASSASSGGRAGELFFGEGSRLTVL.

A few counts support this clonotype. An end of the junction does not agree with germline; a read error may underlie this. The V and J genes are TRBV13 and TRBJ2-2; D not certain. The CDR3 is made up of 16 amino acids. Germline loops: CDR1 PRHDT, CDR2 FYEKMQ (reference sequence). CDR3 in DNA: TGTGCCAGCAGCTTAGTGCCCACTATTAACACCGAGGAGCTGTTTTTT. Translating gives CASSLVPTINTEELFF.

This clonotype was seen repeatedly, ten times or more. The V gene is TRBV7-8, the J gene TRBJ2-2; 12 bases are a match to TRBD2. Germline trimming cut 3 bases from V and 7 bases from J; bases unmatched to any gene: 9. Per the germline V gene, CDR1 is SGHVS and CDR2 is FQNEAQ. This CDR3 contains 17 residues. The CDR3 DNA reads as TGTGCCAGCAGCTTCTTACTAGCGGGAGGATCGGGCGGGGAGCTGTTTTTT. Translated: CASSFLLAGGSGGELFF.

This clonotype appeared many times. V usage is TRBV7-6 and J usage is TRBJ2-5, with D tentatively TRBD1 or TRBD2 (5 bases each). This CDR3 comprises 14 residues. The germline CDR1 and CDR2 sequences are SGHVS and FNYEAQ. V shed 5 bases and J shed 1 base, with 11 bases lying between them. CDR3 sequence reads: CASSQRDGQETQYF. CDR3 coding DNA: TGTGCCAGCAGCCAAAGGGACGGCCAAGAGACCCAGTACTTC. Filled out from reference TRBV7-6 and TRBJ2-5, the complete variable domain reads GAGVSQSPRYKVTKRGQDVALRCDPISGHVSLYWYRQALGQGPEFLTYFNYEAQQDKSGLPNDRFSAERPEGSISTLTIQRTEQRDSAMYRCASSQRDGQETQYFGPGTRLLVL.

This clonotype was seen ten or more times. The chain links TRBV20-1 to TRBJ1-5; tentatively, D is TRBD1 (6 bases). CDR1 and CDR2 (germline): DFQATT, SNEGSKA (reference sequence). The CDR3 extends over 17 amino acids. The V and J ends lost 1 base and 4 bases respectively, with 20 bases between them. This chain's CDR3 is CSARGGDKLSRNQPQHF. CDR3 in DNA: TGCAGTGCTAGAGGGGGGGACAAATTATCCCGTAATCAGCCCCAGCATTTT.

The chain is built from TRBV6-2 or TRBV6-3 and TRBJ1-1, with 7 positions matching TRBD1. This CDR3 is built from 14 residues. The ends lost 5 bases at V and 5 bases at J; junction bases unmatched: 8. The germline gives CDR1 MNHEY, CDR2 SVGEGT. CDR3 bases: TGTGCCAGCAGTAGACGACAGGGAGAGACTGAAGCTTTCTTT. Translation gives CASSRRQGETEAFF.

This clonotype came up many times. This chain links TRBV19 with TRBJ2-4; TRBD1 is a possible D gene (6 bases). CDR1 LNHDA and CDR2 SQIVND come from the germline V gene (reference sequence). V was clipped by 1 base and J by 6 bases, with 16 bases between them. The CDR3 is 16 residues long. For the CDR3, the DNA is TGTGCCAGTAGTATAGGCGAGGACAGTGCCGCAAACATTCAGTACTTC. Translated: CASSIGEDSAANIQYF.

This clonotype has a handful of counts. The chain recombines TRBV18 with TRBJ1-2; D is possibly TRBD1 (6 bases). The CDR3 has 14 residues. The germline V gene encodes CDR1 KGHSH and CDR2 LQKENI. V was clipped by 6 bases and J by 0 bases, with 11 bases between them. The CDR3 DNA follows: TGTGCCAGCTCTAGGACAGCACCTAACTATGGCTACACCTTC. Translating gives CASSRTAPNYGYTF.

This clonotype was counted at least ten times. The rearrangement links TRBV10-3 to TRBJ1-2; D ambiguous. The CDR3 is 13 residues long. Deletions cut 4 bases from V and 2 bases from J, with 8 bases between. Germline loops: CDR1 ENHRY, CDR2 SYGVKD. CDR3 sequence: CAISGEANYGYTF. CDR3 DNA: TGTGCCATCAGTGGGGAGGCAAACTATGGCTACACCTTC.